The rows below give T cell receptor beta chains drawn from one sample of a study of OX40 agonist ivuxolimab in advanced cancers. The assay was immunoSEQ multiplex PCR, and TCRdb's table has in-frame clones only and misses some. The table has 65,000 to 80,000 clones, more than 75% seen once. Sequencing was performed on CD4+ or CD8+ T cells sorted from blood, taken in a trial of the OX40 agonist ivuxolimab. The receptors here all came from an adult with an advanced solid tumor such as melanoma, head and neck, liver or kidney cancer. The CDR3 runs from the conserved cysteine through the conserved F or W. The order of the fields is V gene, J gene, clone size, D gene, CDR3 DNA, CDR3 protein. D genes are given only for firm matches. Not every row has a clone size; where given, it reads once, few, many or a size class.

v_gene: TRBV4-2; j_gene: TRBJ1-5; abundance: -; d_gene: TRBD1; CDR3nt: TGTGCCAGCAGCCAAGACAGGGGGAATCAGCCCCAGCATTTT; CDR3aa: CASSQDRGNQPQHF
v_gene: TRBV11-3; j_gene: TRBJ2-2; abundance: -; d_gene: -; CDR3nt: TGTGCCAGCAGCTTAGGTGCCGGGGAGCTGTTTTTT; CDR3aa: CASSLGAGELFF
v_gene: TRBV2; j_gene: TRBJ2-1; abundance: -; d_gene: -; CDR3nt: TGTGCCAGCAGTGACAGCCCCGGCTCCTACAATGAGCAGTTCTTC; CDR3aa: CASSDSPGSYNEQFF
v_gene: TRBV27; j_gene: TRBJ1-1; abundance: -; d_gene: -; CDR3nt: TGTGCCAGCAGTTCCCCTGGATTGAACACTGAAGCTTTCTTT; CDR3aa: CASSSPGLNTEAFF
v_gene: TRBV28; j_gene: TRBJ1-5; abundance: -; d_gene: -; CDR3nt: TGTGCCAGCAGTATCTACAGGGAAGATCAGCCCCAGCATTTT; CDR3aa: CASSIYREDQPQHF
v_gene: TRBV27; j_gene: TRBJ2-5; abundance: once; d_gene: -; CDR3nt: TGTGCCAGCAGCGGGGATTCGACCCAGTACTTC; CDR3aa: CASSGDSTQYF
v_gene: TRBV29-1; j_gene: TRBJ2-1; abundance: medium-sized; d_gene: TRBD2; CDR3nt: TGCAGCGTTGAGGGCCGATCAAGACGGGGGGGCCCATACAATGAGCAGTTCTTC; CDR3aa: CSVEGRSRRGGPYNEQFF
v_gene: TRBV7-2; j_gene: TRBJ2-1; abundance: few; d_gene: TRBD2; CDR3nt: TGTGCCAGCAGCTCCCCCCTCACTAGCGCCGTCGACAATGAGCAGTTCTTC; CDR3aa: CASSSPLTSAVDNEQFF
v_gene: TRBV29-1; j_gene: TRBJ1-2; abundance: -; d_gene: -; CDR3nt: TGCAGCGTCCATATGACGGGGAGAGCTAACTATGGCTACACCTTC; CDR3aa: CSVHMTGRANYGYTF
v_gene: TRBV19; j_gene: TRBJ2-7; abundance: -; d_gene: -; CDR3nt: TGTGCCAGTAGGTCGGCTAGCGTGATCTCCTACGAGCAGTACTTC; CDR3aa: CASRSASVISYEQYF
v_gene: TRBV30; j_gene: TRBJ2-5; abundance: -; d_gene: TRBD2; CDR3nt: TGTGCCGGGGATCTGGACGGGGGGGTTGGAAAGACCCAGTACTTC; CDR3aa: CAGDLDGGVGKTQYF
v_gene: TRBV7-2; j_gene: TRBJ2-1; abundance: -; d_gene: TRBD2; CDR3nt: TGTGCCAGCAGCTTGATAGCGGGGGCTTACAATGAGCAGTTCTTC; CDR3aa: CASSLIAGAYNEQFF
v_gene: TRBV19; j_gene: TRBJ1-2; abundance: -; d_gene: TRBD1; CDR3nt: TGTGCCAGTACCTCGACAGGGATAGGCTACACCTTC; CDR3aa: CASTSTGIGYTF
v_gene: TRBV28; j_gene: TRBJ1-5; abundance: few; d_gene: -; CDR3nt: TGTGCCAGCAGATCCAGGAGGGCCACTAGCAATCAGCCCCAGCATTTT; CDR3aa: CASRSRRATSNQPQHF
v_gene: TRBV18; j_gene: TRBJ2-1; abundance: -; d_gene: -; CDR3nt: TGTGCCAGCTCACCTTACTCAGCTACCATCTACAATGAGCAGTTCTTC; CDR3aa: CASSPYSATIYNEQFF
v_gene: TRBV4-1; j_gene: TRBJ2-7; abundance: once; d_gene: -; CDR3nt: TGCGCCAGCAGCCACTGGGCAAGCGGTCCTTACGAGCAGTACTTC; CDR3aa: CASSHWASGPYEQYF
v_gene: TRBV2; j_gene: TRBJ2-7; abundance: -; d_gene: TRBD2; CDR3nt: TGTGCCAGCAGTGTTACTAGCGGGAGCTACGAGCAGTACTTC; CDR3aa: CASSVTSGSYEQYF
v_gene: TRBV30; j_gene: TRBJ1-6; abundance: -; d_gene: -; CDR3nt: TGTGCCTGGGAAGAGCGGGGATATTCACCCCTCCACTTT; CDR3aa: CAWEERGYSPLHF
v_gene: TRBV9; j_gene: TRBJ2-3; abundance: once; d_gene: -; CDR3nt: TGTGCCAGCAGCGGGGCTCCGGGCGCAGATACGCAGTATTTT; CDR3aa: CASSGAPGADTQYF
v_gene: TRBV7-6; j_gene: TRBJ2-3; abundance: -; d_gene: -; CDR3nt: TGTGCCAGCAGCCCCCCCGGGGGCCCAAGCACAGATACGCAGTATTTT; CDR3aa: CASSPPGGPSTDTQYF
v_gene: TRBV7-2; j_gene: TRBJ2-3; abundance: -; d_gene: TRBD2; CDR3nt: TGTGCCAGCAAGCCCGGCCAGCTAGCGGGAGTATCATCAGATACGCAGTATTTT; CDR3aa: CASKPGQLAGVSSDTQYF
v_gene: TRBV28; j_gene: TRBJ1-1; abundance: -; d_gene: -; CDR3nt: TGTGCCAGCAGCACGGACTACACTGAAGCTTTCTTT; CDR3aa: CASSTDYTEAFF
v_gene: TRBV28; j_gene: TRBJ1-1; abundance: few; d_gene: -; CDR3nt: TGTGCCAGCAGTCCCTCCGGGACGGGGAACACTGAAGCTTTCTTT; CDR3aa: CASSPSGTGNTEAFF
v_gene: TRBV30; j_gene: TRBJ1-6; abundance: few; d_gene: -; CDR3nt: TGTGCCTGGGACACAGGGTCCTTAGATAATTCACCCCTCCACTTT; CDR3aa: CAWDTGSLDNSPLHF
v_gene: TRBV5-5; j_gene: TRBJ2-5; abundance: -; d_gene: TRBD2; CDR3nt: TGTGCCAGCAGCTTGTGGGTAGCCGGGAGGGAGACCCAGTACTTC; CDR3aa: CASSLWVAGRETQYF
v_gene: TRBV7-9; j_gene: TRBJ1-2; abundance: -; d_gene: TRBD1; CDR3nt: TGTGCCAGCAGCGCGGGACAGGAGAATGGCTACACCTTC; CDR3aa: CASSAGQENGYTF
v_gene: TRBV14; j_gene: TRBJ2-6; abundance: -; d_gene: -; CDR3nt: TGTGCCAGCAGCTACAGCTCTGGGGCCAACGTCCTGACTTTC; CDR3aa: CASSYSSGANVLTF
v_gene: TRBV19; j_gene: TRBJ1-2; abundance: many; d_gene: TRBD1; CDR3nt: TGTGCCAGTAGTGTGGGACAGGGGGGCTATGGCTACACCTTC; CDR3aa: CASSVGQGGYGYTF
v_gene: TRBV7-9; j_gene: TRBJ2-3; abundance: -; d_gene: -; CDR3nt: TGTGCCGGGGGATCTACAGCTGATACGCAGTATTTT; CDR3aa: CAGGSTADTQYF
v_gene: TRBV6-1; j_gene: TRBJ2-1; abundance: -; d_gene: TRBD1; CDR3nt: TGTGCCAGCAGTCAGGACAGGGGGCGAAATGAGCAGTTCTTC; CDR3aa: CASSQDRGRNEQFF
v_gene: TRBV28; j_gene: TRBJ1-1; abundance: -; d_gene: -; CDR3nt: TGTGCCAGCAGTCTCCAGGGGAGGGCAGAAGCTTTCTTT; CDR3aa: CASSLQGRAEAFF
v_gene: TRBV30; j_gene: TRBJ2-3; abundance: once; d_gene: -; CDR3nt: TGTGCCTGGAGTGTAGGTGCAGATACGCAGTATTTT; CDR3aa: CAWSVGADTQYF
v_gene: TRBV2; j_gene: TRBJ2-2; abundance: -; d_gene: -; CDR3nt: TGTGCCAGCAGTCCCTACCCCGCTACCTCCGGGGAGCTGTTTTTT; CDR3aa: CASSPYPATSGELFF
v_gene: TRBV6-1; j_gene: TRBJ1-1; abundance: -; d_gene: -; CDR3nt: TGTGCCAGCAGTGAAAGTGTCGGAACCACTGAAGCTTTCTTT; CDR3aa: CASSESVGTTEAFF
v_gene: TRBV9; j_gene: TRBJ1-3; abundance: few; d_gene: -; CDR3nt: TGTGCCAGCAGCGTAGGTTCTTTTGGTAGGAGGGACTCTGGAAACACCATATATTTT; CDR3aa: CASSVGSFGRRDSGNTIYF
v_gene: TRBV13; j_gene: TRBJ2-1; abundance: -; d_gene: TRBD2; CDR3nt: TGTGCCAGCAGCTCTCTACTAGCGGAGTACAATGAGCAGTTCTTC; CDR3aa: CASSSLLAEYNEQFF
v_gene: TRBV28; j_gene: TRBJ2-3; abundance: -; d_gene: TRBD2; CDR3nt: TGTGCCAGCAACGTGAGGCTAGCGGGTATCACAGATACGCAGTATTTT; CDR3aa: CASNVRLAGITDTQYF
v_gene: TRBV29-1; j_gene: TRBJ1-1; abundance: few; d_gene: -; CDR3nt: TGCAGCGTTGATCATCCAGGGGAGGGAGCTTTCTTT; CDR3aa: CSVDHPGEGAFF